This passage covers 31 T cell receptor beta chains from one sample sequenced in a study of blood T cell repertoires in COVID-19. Using immunoSEQ multiplex PCR, the repertoire was profiled, and TCRdb retains in-frame clones only, with some absent. The sample records approximately 53,000 clones, 85% to 90% being singletons. The sample comprised peripheral blood. The receptor set was obtained from a human donor in a cohort sampled during active COVID-19.

This chain connects TRBV7-9 to TRBJ2-2; 10 bases align to TRBD2. Per the germline V gene, CDR1 is SEHNR and CDR2 is FQNEAQ (reference sequence). With V trimmed by 6 bases and J by 6 bases, 7 bases remained unmatched. The CDR3 is made up of 15 amino acids. The CDR3 sequence is CASSPGLAEAGELFF. The CDR3 DNA sequence: TGTGCCAGCAGTCCTGGACTAGCGGAGGCCGGGGAGCTGTTTTTT.

This rearrangement joins TRBV28 to TRBJ2-1; 9 bases are shared with TRBD2. This CDR3 comprises 14 residues. Looked up from germline, CDR1 is MDHEN and CDR2 is SYDVKM. V was pared by 7 bases and J by 6 bases, with 7 bases of the junction left unmatched. The CDR3 coding sequence is TGTGCCAGCATAGTGGCGGGGGGGCTCAATGAGCAGTTCTTC. Translation: CASIVAGGLNEQFF.

The rearrangement joins TRBV7-9 to TRBJ1-6; TRBD1 aligns across 7 bases. Germline V gives CDR1 SEHNR, CDR2 FQNEAQ (reference sequence). The CDR3 contains 14 residues. Losses at the gene ends were 5 bases for V and 9 bases for J; bases not matched to a gene: 7. The CDR3: CASSTRQGGSPLHF. CDR3 DNA: TGTGCCAGCAGCACCCGGCAGGGGGGTTCACCCCTCCACTTT.

This clone was seen only a few times. The rearrangement joins TRBV7-2 to TRBJ2-2; 8 bases are a match to TRBD2. This CDR3 contains 15 residues. Germline lookup yields CDR1 SGHTA and CDR2 FQGNSA. The junction had 2 bases not matched to a gene; V was cut back by 5 bases and J by 0 bases. CDR3 sequence (DNA): TGTGCCAGCAGCCGGGAGGGCCCGAACACCGGGGAGCTGTTTTTT. Translation gives CASSREGPNTGELFF.

The chain is built from TRBV28 and TRBJ2-3; D uncertain. The V gene lost 6 bases and the J gene lost 0 bases, with 19 bases spanning the gap. The germline CDR1 and CDR2 sequences are MDHEN and SYDVKM. This CDR3 is 17 amino acids long. CDR3 DNA: TGTGCCAGCAGCCCTACCGGGTTTGGTGTTAGCACAGATACGCAGTATTTT. It codes for CASSPTGFGVSTDTQYF.

The chain is built from TRBV28 and TRBJ2-3; TRBD1 agrees at 10 bases. The germline gives CDR1 MDHEN, CDR2 SYDVKM. The CDR3 is made up of 15 amino acids. Germline trimming cut 6 bases from V and 2 bases from J; bases unmatched to any gene: 5. The CDR3 loop is CASRKTGGPTDTQYF. As DNA, the CDR3 is TGTGCCAGCAGAAAGACAGGGGGCCCCACAGATACGCAGTATTTT.

The gene calls are TRBV7-3 and TRBJ2-3; 10 bases line up with TRBD1. The ends lost 3 bases at V and 5 bases at J; junction bases unmatched: 5. Germline lookup yields CDR1 SGHTA and CDR2 FQGTGA. This CDR3 is 15 amino acids long. The CDR3: CASSFGTGAEDTQYF. The CDR3 nucleotides read TGTGCCAGCAGCTTCGGGACAGGGGCGGAAGATACGCAGTATTTT.

This clone was counted between two and nine times. The chain carries TRBV7-9 and TRBJ1-5; D perhaps matches TRBD1 (5 bases). The CDR3 loop spans 14 amino acids. The V and J ends lost 4 bases and 3 bases respectively, with 10 bases between them. Germline CDR1 reads SEHNR; CDR2 reads FQNEAQ (reference sequence). Here the CDR3 DNA reads TGTGCCAGCAGCTCGGCAGGGTCCAATCAGCCCCAGCATTTT. Translated, it gives CASSSAGSNQPQHF.

The chain joins TRBV29-1 to TRBJ2-1; 8 bases agree with TRBD2. The CDR3 consists of 14 residues. V dropped 3 bases and J dropped 4; count of bases not matched to a gene: 5. The V gene's germline CDR1 is SQVTM and CDR2 ANQGSEA. The CDR3 loop reads CSVEGGRSYNEQFF. DNA for the CDR3: TGCAGCGTTGAGGGCGGGAGGAGTTACAATGAGCAGTTCTTC.

The chain carries TRBV5-1 and TRBJ2-1, with D tentatively TRBD1 (7 bases). CDR1 is SGHRS, CDR2 YFSETQ, per germline. CDR3 length equals 16 residues. With 4 bases removed from V and 3 bases from J, the gap between germline ends came to 17 bases. CDR3 protein: CASSRQGGSFYNEQFF. For the CDR3, the DNA is TGCGCCAGCAGCAGACAGGGAGGAAGCTTCTACAATGAGCAGTTCTTC.

The J gene is TRBJ2-5, the V gene TRBV7-9; 10 nucleotides line up with TRBD2. CDR3 length: 16 residues. CDR1 SEHNR and CDR2 FQNEAQ come from the germline V gene (reference sequence). V trimming: 3 bases; J trimming: 4 bases; junction bases outside the gene matches: 8. CDR3 sequence reads: CASSLAGTSVAETQYF. The CDR3 nucleotides read TGTGCCAGCAGCTTGGCCGGGACTAGCGTCGCAGAGACCCAGTACTTC.

The rearrangement uses TRBV19 and TRBJ1-4; D may be TRBD1 (6 bases). The germline V gene has CDR1 LNHDA and CDR2 SQIVND (reference sequence). V lost 5 bases, J lost 7 bases, and 14 bases lay in between. There are 14 residues in the CDR3. CDR3 DNA sequence: TGTGCCAGTAGTCTCCAGCCGACAGGTGAAAAACTGTTTTTT. Its protein is CASSLQPTGEKLFF.

This clone showed up just once. CDR3 DNA sequence: TGTGCCAGCTCACCCGGGACAGCAGACTACGAGCAGTACTTC. Amino acid sequence: CASSPGTADYEQYF. V gene TRBV18 combines with J gene TRBJ2-7, with TRBD1 matching 7 bases. With 3 bases clipped from V and 3 bases from J, the junction kept 5 bases outside the gene matches. The CDR3 length is 14 residues. Germline values: CDR1 KGHSH, CDR2 LQKENI.

The chain uses TRBV11-3 and TRBJ2-3, with 9 bases lining up with TRBD1. Trimming cost V 5 bases and J 1 base; bases outside gene matches: 4. Germline CDR1 SGHNT, CDR2 YENEEA. This CDR3 region has 15 residues. In DNA, the CDR3 is TGTGCCAGCAGCCCGAGGACAGGGGGCACAGATACGCAGTATTTT. It encodes CASSPRTGGTDTQYF.

The rearrangement uses TRBV11-2 and TRBJ1-6; D gene uncertain. This CDR3 contains 15 residues. The ends were cut back, 1 base at V and 6 bases at J, with 10 bases in the middle. Germline V lookup: CDR1 SGHAT, CDR2 FQNNGV. The CDR3 region has the DNA TGTGCCAGCAGCTTAGTCCGGGAAAGTAATTCACCCCTCCACTTT. Its protein product is CASSLVRESNSPLHF.

The rearrangement uses TRBV6-6 and TRBJ1-2, with 7 bases aligning to TRBD1. CDR1 is MNHNY and CDR2 is SVGAGI in the germline V gene (reference sequence). CDR3 length equals 12 residues. The junction had 6 bases not matched to a gene; V was cut back by 6 bases and J by 8 bases. The CDR3: CASRVDREGYTF. The CDR3 DNA follows: TGTGCCAGCAGGGTTGACAGGGAGGGCTACACCTTC.

The chain employs TRBV5-1 and TRBJ2-5; weak D call: TRBD2 (6 bases). The CDR3 contains 14 residues. V was pared by 4 bases and J by 7 bases, with 17 bases between. Germline V CDR1 and CDR2: SGHRS, YFSETQ. The CDR3: CASSPGLDLGTQYF. The CDR3, as DNA: TGCGCCAGCAGCCCGGGACTTGACCTAGGGACCCAGTACTTC.

The V call is TRBV24-1, the J call TRBJ2-1; 11 bases agree with TRBD2. The V gene's germline CDR1 is KGHDR and CDR2 SFDVKD. There are 17 residues in the CDR3. With V trimmed by 4 bases and J by 4 bases, 8 bases remained unmatched. In DNA, the CDR3 is TGTGCCACCAGTGACCGCACTAGCGGGGGCCTGTACAATGAGCAGTTCTTC. Its protein is CATSDRTSGGLYNEQFF.

The V call is TRBV4-3, the J call TRBJ1-1; TRBD1 is a possible D gene (6 bases). V shed 1 base and J shed 0 bases, with 18 bases lying between them. The CDR3 totals 18 residues. The germline gives CDR1 LGHNA, CDR2 YSLEER. The CDR3 nucleotides are TGCGCCAGCAGCCAAGGGCCAGCGGGGGGCCTAATGAACACTGAAGCTTTCTTT. It encodes CASSQGPAGGLMNTEAFF.

As to this clone: A junction end diverges from the germline sequence, so it may reflect a read error. V gene TRBV6-5 combines with J gene TRBJ1-1, with TRBD1 as a possible D gene (5 bases). CDR3 size: 12 residues. Germline V gene sequence: CDR1 MNHEY, CDR2 SVGAGI. CDR3: CASSYSGTEVFF. DNA for the CDR3: TGTGCCAGCAGTTACTCGGGGACTGAAGTTTTCTTT.

This rearrangement joins TRBV9 to TRBJ2-3, with 10 bases fitting TRBD2. V lost 3 bases to trimming and J lost 4 bases; unmatched junction nucleotides: 5. The CDR3 loop spans 15 amino acids. In germline, CDR1 is SGDLS, CDR2 YYNGEE. CDR3 amino acids: CASSARTSGSDTQYF. Here the CDR3 DNA reads TGTGCCAGCAGCGCTAGGACTAGCGGATCAGATACGCAGTATTTT.

The table lists this clone with a count of one. The V call is TRBV28, the J call TRBJ2-1; TRBD2 agrees at 11 bases. The germline gives CDR1 MDHEN, CDR2 SYDVKM. V was pared by 6 bases and J by 0 bases, with 13 bases of the junction left unmatched. This CDR3 spans 19 amino acids. The CDR3 DNA follows: TGTGCCAGCAGGCCTCCGCCTAGCGGGGGGACTAGCTCCTACAATGAGCAGTTCTTC. Amino acid sequence: CASRPPPSGGTSSYNEQFF.

This clone was found once. The CDR3 nucleotides read TGTGCCAGCAGCCCGTACACCGGGGAGCTGTTTTTT. Translated, it gives CASSPYTGELFF. The chain is built from TRBV9 and TRBJ2-2; the D is unclear. Trimming shortened V by 4 bases and J by 3 bases, and 4 bases separated the two germline ends. The germline CDR1 and CDR2 sequences are SGDLS and YYNGEE. This CDR3 has 12 residues.

The CDR3 nucleotides read TGTGCCAGTAGTCCCTCCCGGACAGTTAACTATGGCTACACCTTC. Translation gives CASSPSRTVNYGYTF. The chain couples TRBV19 to TRBJ1-2, with TRBD1 as a possible D gene (6 bases). CDR1 is LNHDA, CDR2 SQIVND, per germline (reference sequence). The length of the CDR3 is 15 residues. Trimming pared 5 bases from V and 1 base from J, leaving 14 bases between.

In its sample, this clone was seen once. V usage is TRBV2 and J usage is TRBJ2-1; no clear D gene. CDR1 and CDR2 (germline): SNHLY, FYNNEI. The CDR3 runs to 12 residues. Between the trimmed V and J ends, which lost 4 bases and 10 bases, there was a span of 11 bases. The CDR3 sequence is CASSVGLGEQFF. CDR3 DNA: TGTGCCAGCAGTGTCGGTTTGGGCGAGCAGTTCTTC.

The V call is TRBV3-1 (or the pseudogene TRBV3-2), the J call TRBJ2-1; D ambiguous. Deletions cut 0 bases from V and 1 base from J, with 7 bases between. The CDR3 extends over 15 amino acids. CDR1 is LGHDT, CDR2 YNNKEL, per germline (reference sequence). CDR3 coding DNA: TGTGCCAGCAGCCAAGAAACTCGTTCCTACAATGAGCAGTTCTTC. Its protein product is CASSQETRSYNEQFF.

The J gene is TRBJ2-2, the V gene TRBV6-5; 7 bases are a match to TRBD2. The CDR3 totals 13 residues. V lost 11 bases and J lost 7; bases outside the gene matches: 10. Per germline, CDR1 MNHEY and CDR2 SVGAGI. The CDR3 DNA reads as TGTGCCCTGGGGAGGGGCGAGGTCGGGGAGCTGTTTTTT. This codes for CALGRGEVGELFF.

This chain links TRBV6-6 with TRBJ2-7; 7 bases map to TRBD1. CDR3 length: 12 amino acids. V shed 8 bases, J shed 3 bases, and the junction held 4 bases outside the gene matches. Germline assignment: CDR1 MNHNY and CDR2 SVGAGI (reference sequence). In nucleotides, the CDR3 is TGTGCCAGCCGAGGGACAGTCTACGAGCAGTACTTC. It specifies CASRGTVYEQYF.

The CDR3 reads CASSLALAGGPYSETQYF. The DNA for the CDR3 is TGTGCCAGCAGCTTAGCACTAGCGGGGGGGCCTTATTCAGAGACCCAGTACTTC. V usage is TRBV7-2 and J usage is TRBJ2-5; 13 bases map to TRBD2. CDR3 length equals 18 residues. The V and J ends lost 0 bases and 4 bases, in that order; junction bases with no gene match: 8. From germline, CDR1 is SGHTA and CDR2 FQGNSA.

This clone was seen just once. V and J are TRBV5-1 and TRBJ1-1, with 7 bases aligning to TRBD1. V was pared by 3 bases and J by 5 bases, with 7 bases of the junction left unmatched. Germline V CDR1 and CDR2: SGHRS, YFSETQ. The CDR3 spans 14 residues. CDR3 nucleotides: TGCGCCAGCAGCTGGGACAGTAGGGATACTGAAGCTTTCTTT. Translating it yields CASSWDSRDTEAFF. Based on the CDR3 plus reference TRBV5-1 and TRBJ1-1, the full variable domain is KAGVTQTPRYLIKTRGQQVTLSCSPISGHRSVSWYQQTPGQGLQFLFEYFSETQRNKGNFPGRFSGRQFSNSRSEMNVSTLELGDSALYLCASSWDSRDTEAFFGQGTRLTVV.

The gene calls are TRBV3-1 (or the pseudogene TRBV3-2) and TRBJ2-3; D is uncertain. There are 15 residues in the CDR3. The germline CDR1 and CDR2 sequences are LGHDT and YNNKEL (reference sequence). V shed 1 base and J shed 0 bases, with 8 bases lying between them. CDR3 in DNA: TGTGCCAGCAGCCAAGCGGGTATTAGCACAGATACGCAGTATTTT. It yields the protein CASSQAGISTDTQYF.